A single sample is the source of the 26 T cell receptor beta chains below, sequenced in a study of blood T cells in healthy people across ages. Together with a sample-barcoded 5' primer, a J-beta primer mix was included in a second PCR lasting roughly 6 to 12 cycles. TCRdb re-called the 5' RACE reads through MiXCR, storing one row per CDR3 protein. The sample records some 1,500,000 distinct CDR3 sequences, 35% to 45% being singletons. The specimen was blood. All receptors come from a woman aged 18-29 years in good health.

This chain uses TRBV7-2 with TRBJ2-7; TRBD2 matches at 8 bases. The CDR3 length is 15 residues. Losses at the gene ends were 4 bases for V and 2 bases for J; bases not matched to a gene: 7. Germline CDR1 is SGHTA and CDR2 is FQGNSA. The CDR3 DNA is TGTGCCAGCAGCTATGGCCAGCGGGGGACCTACGAGCAGTACTTC. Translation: CASSYGQRGTYEQYF.

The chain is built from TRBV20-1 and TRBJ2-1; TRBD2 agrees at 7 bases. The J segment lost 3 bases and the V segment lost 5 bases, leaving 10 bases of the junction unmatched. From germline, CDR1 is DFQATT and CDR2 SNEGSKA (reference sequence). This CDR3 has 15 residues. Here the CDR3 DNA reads TGCAGTGCTTTAGCTGCGGGAGTCGGCTACAATGAGCAGTTCTTC. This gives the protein CSALAAGVGYNEQFF.

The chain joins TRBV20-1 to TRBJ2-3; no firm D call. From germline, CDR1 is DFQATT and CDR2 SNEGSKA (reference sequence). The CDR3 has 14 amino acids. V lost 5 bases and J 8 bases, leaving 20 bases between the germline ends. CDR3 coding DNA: TGCAGTGCTTACAGAGTGGGGTCGCCAGGTACGCAGTATTTT. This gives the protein CSAYRVGSPGTQYF.

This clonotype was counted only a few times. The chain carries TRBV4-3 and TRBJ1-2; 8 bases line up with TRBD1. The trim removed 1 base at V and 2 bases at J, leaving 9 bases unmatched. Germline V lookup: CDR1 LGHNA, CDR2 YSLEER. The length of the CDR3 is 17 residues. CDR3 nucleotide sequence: TGCGCCAGCAGCCAAGGGACAGGGAGATGGATCAACTATGGCTACACCTTC. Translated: CASSQGTGRWINYGYTF.

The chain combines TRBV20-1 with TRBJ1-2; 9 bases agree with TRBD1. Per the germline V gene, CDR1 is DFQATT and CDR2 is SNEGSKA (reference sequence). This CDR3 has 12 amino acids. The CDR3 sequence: CRARDRAYGYTF. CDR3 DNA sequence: TGCAGGGCTCGGGACAGGGCATATGGCTACACCTTC.

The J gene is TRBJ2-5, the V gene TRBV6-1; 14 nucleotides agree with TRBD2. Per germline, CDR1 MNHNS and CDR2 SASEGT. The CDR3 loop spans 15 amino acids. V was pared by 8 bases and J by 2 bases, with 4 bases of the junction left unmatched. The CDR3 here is CASGRLAGGQETQYF. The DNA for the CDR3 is TGTGCCAGCGGACGACTAGCGGGGGGGCAAGAGACCCAGTACTTC.

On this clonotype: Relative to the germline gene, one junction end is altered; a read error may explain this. The CDR3 here is CAGSQGHSTDTQYF. Here the CDR3 DNA reads TGCGCCGGCAGCCAAGGACATAGCACAGATACGCAGTATTTT. J is TRBJ2-3 and V is TRBV4-1; D might be TRBD1 (5 bases). The CDR3 spans 14 residues. CDR1 MGHRA and CDR2 YSYEKL come from the germline V gene.

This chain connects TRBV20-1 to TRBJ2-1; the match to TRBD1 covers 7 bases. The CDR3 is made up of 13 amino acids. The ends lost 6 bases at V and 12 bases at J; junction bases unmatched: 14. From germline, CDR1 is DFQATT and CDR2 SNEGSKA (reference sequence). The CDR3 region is CSAGSTTGWWQFF. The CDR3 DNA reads TGCAGTGCAGGCTCGACGACAGGGTGGTGGCAGTTCTTC.

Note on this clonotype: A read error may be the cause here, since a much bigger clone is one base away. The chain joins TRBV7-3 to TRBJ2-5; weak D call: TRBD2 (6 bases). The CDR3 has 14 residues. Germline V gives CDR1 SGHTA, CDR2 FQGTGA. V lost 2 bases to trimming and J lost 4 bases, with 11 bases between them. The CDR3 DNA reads TGTGCCAGCAGCTTAGGGGGGACTGGAGAGACCCAGTACTTC. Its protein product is CASSLGGTGETQYF.

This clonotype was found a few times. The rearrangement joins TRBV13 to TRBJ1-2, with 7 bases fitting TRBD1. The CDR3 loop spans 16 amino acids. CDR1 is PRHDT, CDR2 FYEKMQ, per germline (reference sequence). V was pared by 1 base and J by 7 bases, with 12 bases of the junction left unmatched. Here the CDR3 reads CASSLEDRQFLGGYTF. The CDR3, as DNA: TGTGCCAGCAGCTTAGAGGACAGGCAATTCCTGGGTGGCTACACCTTC. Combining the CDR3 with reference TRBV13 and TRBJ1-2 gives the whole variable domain AAGVIQSPRHLIKEKRETATLKCYPIPRHDTVYWYQQGPGQDPQFLISFYEKMQSDKGSIPDRFSAQQFSDYHSELNMSSLELGDSALYFCASSLEDRQFLGGYTFGSGTRLTVV.

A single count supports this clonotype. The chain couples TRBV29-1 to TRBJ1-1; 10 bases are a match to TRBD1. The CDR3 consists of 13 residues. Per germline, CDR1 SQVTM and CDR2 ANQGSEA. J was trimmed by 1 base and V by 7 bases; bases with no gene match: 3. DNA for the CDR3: TGCAGCGGTGGGACAGGGGAGAACACTGAAGCTTTCTTT. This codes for CSGGTGENTEAFF.

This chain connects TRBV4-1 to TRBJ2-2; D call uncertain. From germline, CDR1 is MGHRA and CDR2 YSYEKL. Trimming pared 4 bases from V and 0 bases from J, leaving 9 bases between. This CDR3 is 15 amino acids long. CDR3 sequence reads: CASSPSFSNTGELFF. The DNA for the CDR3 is TGCGCCAGCAGCCCGTCGTTTTCGAACACCGGGGAGCTGTTTTTT.

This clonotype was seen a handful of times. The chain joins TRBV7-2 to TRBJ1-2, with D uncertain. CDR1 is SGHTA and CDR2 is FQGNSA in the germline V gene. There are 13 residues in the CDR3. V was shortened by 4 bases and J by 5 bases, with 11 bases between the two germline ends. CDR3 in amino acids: CASSSAVLYGYTF. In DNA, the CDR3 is TGTGCCAGCAGCTCGGCAGTTCTTTATGGCTACACCTTC.

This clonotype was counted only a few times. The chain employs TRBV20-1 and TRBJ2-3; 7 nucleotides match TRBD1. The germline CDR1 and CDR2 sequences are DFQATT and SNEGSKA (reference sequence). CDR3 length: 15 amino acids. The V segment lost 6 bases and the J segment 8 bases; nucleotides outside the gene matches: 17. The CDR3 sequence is CSAPNRGRTQGTQYF. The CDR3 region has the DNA TGCAGTGCCCCAAACAGGGGTCGAACCCAGGGTACGCAGTATTTT.

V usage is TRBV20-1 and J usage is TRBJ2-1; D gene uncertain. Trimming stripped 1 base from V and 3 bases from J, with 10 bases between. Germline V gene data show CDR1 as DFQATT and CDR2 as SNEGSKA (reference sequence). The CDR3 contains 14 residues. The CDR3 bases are TGCAGTGCTAGAGGTCCTGCTCTCTACAATGAGCAGTTCTTC. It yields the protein CSARGPALYNEQFF.

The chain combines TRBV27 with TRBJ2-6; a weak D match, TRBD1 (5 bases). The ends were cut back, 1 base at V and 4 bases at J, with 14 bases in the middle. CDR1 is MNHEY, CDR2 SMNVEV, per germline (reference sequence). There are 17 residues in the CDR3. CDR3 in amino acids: CASSLFLGELGANVLTF. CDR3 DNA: TGTGCCAGCAGTTTATTTTTAGGGGAATTGGGGGCCAACGTCCTGACTTTC.

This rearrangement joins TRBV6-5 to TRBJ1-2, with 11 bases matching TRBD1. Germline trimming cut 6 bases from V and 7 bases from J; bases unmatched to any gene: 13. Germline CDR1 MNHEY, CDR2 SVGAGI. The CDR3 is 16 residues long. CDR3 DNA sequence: TGTGCCAGCAGAGCGTATCGGGACAGGGGGACCGGTGGCTACACCTTC. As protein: CASRAYRDRGTGGYTF.

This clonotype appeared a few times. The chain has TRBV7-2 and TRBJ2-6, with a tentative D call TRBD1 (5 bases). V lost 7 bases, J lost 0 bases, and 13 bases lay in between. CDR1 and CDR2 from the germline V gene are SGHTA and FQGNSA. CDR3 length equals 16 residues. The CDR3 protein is CASTSTGNSGANVLTF. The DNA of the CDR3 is TGTGCCAGCACGTCCACAGGCAACTCTGGGGCCAACGTCCTGACTTTC.

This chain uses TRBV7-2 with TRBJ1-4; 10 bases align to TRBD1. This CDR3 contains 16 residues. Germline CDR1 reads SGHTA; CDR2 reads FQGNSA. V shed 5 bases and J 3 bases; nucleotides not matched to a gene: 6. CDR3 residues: CASSRQGARPNEKLFF. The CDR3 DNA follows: TGTGCCAGCAGCCGACAGGGGGCGCGACCTAATGAAAAACTGTTTTTT.

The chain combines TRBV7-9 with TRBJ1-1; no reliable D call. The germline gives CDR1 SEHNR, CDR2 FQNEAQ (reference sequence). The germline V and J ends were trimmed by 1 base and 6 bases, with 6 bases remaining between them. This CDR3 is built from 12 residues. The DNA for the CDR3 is TGTGCCAGCAGCTTAGATACGGCTGAAGCTTTCTTT. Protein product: CASSLDTAEAFF.

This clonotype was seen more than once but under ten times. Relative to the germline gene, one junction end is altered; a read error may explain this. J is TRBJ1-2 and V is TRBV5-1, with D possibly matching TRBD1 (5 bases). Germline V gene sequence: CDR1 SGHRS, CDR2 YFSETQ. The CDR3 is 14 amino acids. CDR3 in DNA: TGCGCTAGCAGCTTGTGGACAACTAACTATGGCTACACCTTC. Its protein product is CASSLWTTNYGYTF. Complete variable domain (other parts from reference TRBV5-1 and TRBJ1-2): KAGVTQTPRYLIKTRGQQVTLSCSPISGHRSVSWYQQTPGQGLQFLFEYFSETQRNKGNFPGRFSGRQFSNSRSEMNVSTLELGDSALYLCASSLWTTNYGYTFGSGTRLTVV.

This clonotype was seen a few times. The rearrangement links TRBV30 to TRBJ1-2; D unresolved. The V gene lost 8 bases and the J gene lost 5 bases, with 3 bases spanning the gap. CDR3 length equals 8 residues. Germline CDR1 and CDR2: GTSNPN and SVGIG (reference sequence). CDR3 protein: CAAYGYTF. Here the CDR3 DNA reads TGTGCCGCGTATGGCTACACCTTC.

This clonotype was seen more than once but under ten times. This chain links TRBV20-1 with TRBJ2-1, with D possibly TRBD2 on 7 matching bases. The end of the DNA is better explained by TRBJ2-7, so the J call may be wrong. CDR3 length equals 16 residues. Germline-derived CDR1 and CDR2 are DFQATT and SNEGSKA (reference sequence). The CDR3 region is CSARDAGASSYNEQYF. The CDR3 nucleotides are TGCAGTGCTAGAGATGCGGGGGCGAGCTCCTACAATGAGCAGTACTTC.

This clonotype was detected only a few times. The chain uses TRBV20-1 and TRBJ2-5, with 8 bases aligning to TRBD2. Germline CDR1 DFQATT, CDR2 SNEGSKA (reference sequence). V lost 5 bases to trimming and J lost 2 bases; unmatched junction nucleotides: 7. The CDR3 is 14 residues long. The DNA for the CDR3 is TGCAGTGCTCAACAAGGCGGGGGGCAAGAGACCCAGTACTTC. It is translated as CSAQQGGGQETQYF.

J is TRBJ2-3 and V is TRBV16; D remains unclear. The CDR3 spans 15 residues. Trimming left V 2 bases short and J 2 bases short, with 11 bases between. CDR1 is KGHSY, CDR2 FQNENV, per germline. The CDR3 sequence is CASSQRAQNTDTQYF. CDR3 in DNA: TGTGCCAGCAGCCAACGGGCACAGAACACAGATACGCAGTATTTT.

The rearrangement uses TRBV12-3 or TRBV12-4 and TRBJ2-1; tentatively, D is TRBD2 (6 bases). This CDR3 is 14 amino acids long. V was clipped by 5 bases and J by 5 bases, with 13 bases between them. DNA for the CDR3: TGTGCCAGCAGTGTGGCTAGCGTGAACAATGAGCAGTTCTTC. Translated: CASSVASVNNEQFF.